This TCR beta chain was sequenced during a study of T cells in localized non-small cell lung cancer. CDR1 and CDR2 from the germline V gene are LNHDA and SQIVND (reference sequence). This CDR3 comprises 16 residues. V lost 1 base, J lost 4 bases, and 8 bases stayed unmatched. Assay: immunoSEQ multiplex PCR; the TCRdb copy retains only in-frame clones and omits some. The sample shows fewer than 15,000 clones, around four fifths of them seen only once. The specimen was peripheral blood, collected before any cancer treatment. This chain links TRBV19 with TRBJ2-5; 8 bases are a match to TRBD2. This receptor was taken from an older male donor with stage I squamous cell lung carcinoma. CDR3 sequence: CASSIVTSGQRETQYF. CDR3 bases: TGTGCCAGTAGTATAGTTACTAGCGGCCAACGAGAGACCCAGTACTTC.